This T cell receptor (beta chain) appears in the sequencing data of a study of cytotoxic CD8 clonotypes in ibrutinib-treated CLL. The CDR3 runs to 11 residues. Germline V gene lookup returns CDR1 DFQATT and CDR2 SNEGSKA (reference sequence). V was trimmed by 0 bases and J by 5 bases, leaving 2 bases between them. This table comes from immunoSEQ multiplex PCR, and its TCRdb copy is limited to in-frame clones, with some not included. The top ten hold around 13% of the sample, which has 150,000 or so clones, about 79% seen once. The material was PBMCs, obtained after 12 months of ibrutinib treatment. J is TRBJ1-5 and V is TRBV20-1, with D hard to call. The receptor was derived from a human donor with chronic lymphocytic leukemia. CDR3 bases: TGCAGTGCTAGAGATCATCAGCCCCAGCATTTT. Translation gives CSARDHQPQHF.